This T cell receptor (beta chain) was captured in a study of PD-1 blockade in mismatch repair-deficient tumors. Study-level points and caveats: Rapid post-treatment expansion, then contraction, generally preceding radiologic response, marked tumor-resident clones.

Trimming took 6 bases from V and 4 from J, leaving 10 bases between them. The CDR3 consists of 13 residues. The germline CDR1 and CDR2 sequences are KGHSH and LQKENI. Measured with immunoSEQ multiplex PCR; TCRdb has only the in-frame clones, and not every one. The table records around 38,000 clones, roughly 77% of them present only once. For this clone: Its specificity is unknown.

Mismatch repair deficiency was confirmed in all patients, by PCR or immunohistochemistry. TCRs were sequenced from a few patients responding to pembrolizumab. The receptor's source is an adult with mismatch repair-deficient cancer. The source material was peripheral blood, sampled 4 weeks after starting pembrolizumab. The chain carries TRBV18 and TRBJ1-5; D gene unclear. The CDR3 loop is CASSQVGNQPQHF. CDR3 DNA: TGTGCCAGCTCTCAAGTGGGAAATCAGCCCCAGCATTTT.